These 14 T cell receptor beta chains originate from one sample sequenced in a study of response to subunit inactivated influenza vaccine. A single record per CDR3 protein comes from TCRdb applying MiXCR to the RT-PCR reads. The sample yields hundreds of thousands of distinct CDR3 sequences, 15% to 19% seen once. Sequences were derived from PBMCs from blood, sampled about 12 days after vaccination. These receptors were collected from a man in his fifties or sixties who received an inactivated influenza vaccine.

The CDR3 bases are TGTGCCAGCAGTTTCCTACGAGCGGGGTCCCCCACAGATACGCAGTATTTT. Its protein product is CASSFLRAGSPTDTQYF. This rearrangement joins TRBV27 to TRBJ2-3; TRBD2 agrees at 7 bases. V was pared by 3 bases and J by 2 bases, with 11 bases of the junction left unmatched. The CDR3 loop spans 17 amino acids. From germline, CDR1 is MNHEY and CDR2 SMNVEV (reference sequence).

In this sample, this clonotype turned up a few times. This sequence joins TRBV5-8 and TRBJ1-1; D is unresolved. From germline, CDR1 is SGHTS and CDR2 YDEGEE. Between the trimmed V and J ends, which lost 2 bases and 11 bases, there was a span of 13 bases. CDR3 size: 12 residues. In nucleotides, the CDR3 is TGTGCCAGCAGCTTCTCCCGGAGGAAGGCTTTCTTT. This sequence encodes CASSFSRRKAFF.

This clonotype was seen more than once but under ten times. The V call is TRBV7-9, the J call TRBJ2-1, with 7 bases aligning to TRBD2. The length of the CDR3 is 17 residues. The V segment lost 1 base and the J segment 3 bases; nucleotides outside the gene matches: 9. In germline, CDR1 is SEHNR, CDR2 FQNEAQ (reference sequence). CDR3 sequence (DNA): TGTGCCAGCAGCTTAGGGGGAGCGGGAATTTTCTACAATGAGCAGTTCTTC. Its protein is CASSLGGAGIFYNEQFF. Full variable domain (missing parts from reference TRBV7-9 and TRBJ2-1): DTGVSQNPRHKITKRGQNVTFRCDPISEHNRLYWYRQTLGQGPEFLTYFQNEAQLEKSRLLSDRFSAERPKGSFSTLEIQRTEQGDSAMYLCASSLGGAGIFYNEQFFGPGTRLTVL.

This sequence joins TRBV12-3 or TRBV12-4 and TRBJ1-5; tentatively, D is TRBD1 (5 bases). The CDR3 is 12 residues long. V was pared by 6 bases and J by 7 bases, with 10 bases between. The CDR3 sequence: CASSPGKQPQHF. The DNA for the CDR3 is TGTGCCAGCAGCCCAGGGAAACAGCCCCAGCATTTT.

The gene calls are TRBV7-2 and TRBJ2-7; TRBD2 agrees at 12 bases. The germline CDR1 and CDR2 sequences are SGHTA and FQGNSA. The CDR3 loop spans 14 amino acids. Trimming cost V 5 bases and J 10 bases; bases outside gene matches: 9. CDR3 bases: TGTGCCAGCAGCCCCCCTAGCGGGGGGGGCCGCCAGTACTTC. Translating gives CASSPPSGGGRQYF.

J is TRBJ1-6 and V is TRBV6-5, with D maybe TRBD1 (6 bases). The ends were cut back, 0 bases at V and 0 bases at J, with 15 bases in the middle. This CDR3 comprises 19 residues. CDR1 is MNHEY and CDR2 is SVGAGI in the germline V gene. The CDR3 sequence: CASSYSRGQRSSYNSPLHF. CDR3 coding DNA: TGTGCCAGCAGTTACTCGCGAGGACAGAGGAGCTCCTATAATTCACCCCTCCACTTT.

Many counts were recorded for this clonotype. The rearrangement uses TRBV9 and TRBJ2-2; D is undetermined. Trimming cost V 3 bases and J 6 bases, with 21 bases left between them. The CDR3 extends over 17 amino acids. The germline CDR1 and CDR2 sequences are SGDLS and YYNGEE. The CDR3 bases are TGTGCCAGCAGCGGAGTTTCGGGTGCTCTCAAGGCCGGGGAGCTGTTTTTT. This gives the protein CASSGVSGALKAGELFF.

This clonotype was seen once. The rearrangement uses TRBV12-3 or TRBV12-4 and TRBJ2-7; 14 bases align to TRBD2. Trimming removed 4 bases from V and 2 bases from J; junction bases left unmatched: 19. CDR3 length: 21 amino acids. The CDR3 spells CASSYSFGTSGSYGDPYEQYF. In DNA form, the CDR3 reads TGTGCCAGCAGTTATAGCTTCGGGACTAGCGGGAGTTATGGAGATCCCTACGAGCAGTACTTC.

This clonotype was seen many times. V is TRBV24-1 and J is TRBJ2-3, with D perhaps TRBD2 (6 bases). The CDR3 consists of 12 residues. With 8 bases removed from V and 6 bases from J, the gap between germline ends came to 11 bases. Germline lookup yields CDR1 KGHDR and CDR2 SFDVKD. This CDR3 reads CATMRDGDTQYF. The CDR3 bases are TGTGCCACCATGCGGGACGGGGATACGCAGTATTTT.

This clonotype occurred many times. The chain employs TRBV29-1 and TRBJ1-1; the D is unclear. V gave up 4 bases and J gave up 6 bases, with 12 bases separating them. This CDR3 contains 12 residues. Germline V gene sequence: CDR1 SQVTM, CDR2 ANQGSEA. The CDR3 region is CSVVTTASEAFF. The CDR3, as DNA: TGCAGCGTTGTGACCACAGCCTCTGAAGCTTTCTTT.

The CDR3 here is CASSDRRNQPQHF. The CDR3 DNA is TGTGCCAGCAGTGACAGACGCAATCAGCCCCAGCATTTT. The chain links TRBV6-2 or TRBV6-3 to TRBJ1-5, with a tentative D call TRBD1 (5 bases). The CDR3 contains 13 residues. CDR1 and CDR2 from the germline V gene are MNHEY and SVGEGT. Trimming removed 5 bases at V and 2 bases at J, with 7 bases between.

This CDR3 reads CASSIAQDRAQAFF. CDR3 bases: TGTGCCAGTAGTATAGCCCAGGACAGAGCGCAAGCTTTCTTT. The chain uses TRBV19 and TRBJ1-1; maybe TRBD1 (6 bases). Per the germline V gene, CDR1 is LNHDA and CDR2 is SQIVND (reference sequence). V was trimmed by 1 base and J by 9 bases, leaving 15 bases between them. The CDR3 has 14 amino acids. Looking up the rest from reference TRBV19 and TRBJ1-1 gives the full variable domain: DGGITQSPKYLFRKEGQNVTLSCEQNLNHDAMYWYRQDPGQGLRLIYYSQIVNDFQKGDIAEGYSVSREKKESFPLTVTSAQKNPTAFYLCASSIAQDRAQAFFGQGTRLTVV.

The chain combines TRBV12-3 or TRBV12-4 with TRBJ2-1, with TRBD2 as a possible D gene (5 bases). CDR3 length: 16 residues. Trimming shortened V by 3 bases and J by 0 bases, and 12 bases separated the two germline ends. The chain's CDR3 is CASSLETGSSYNEQFF. The CDR3 DNA sequence: TGTGCCAGCAGTTTGGAAACGGGAAGCTCCTACAATGAGCAGTTCTTC.

The genes are TRBV29-1 and TRBJ2-7, with 12 bases identical to TRBD1. The CDR3 is 13 amino acids. Germline V gene sequence: CDR1 SQVTM, CDR2 ANQGSEA. With 7 bases clipped from V and 7 bases from J, the junction kept 8 bases outside the gene matches. CDR3 in amino acids: CSAEGDRGQEQYF. The CDR3 coding sequence is TGCAGCGCCGAGGGGGACAGGGGGCAGGAGCAGTACTTC.